Described below is a single T cell receptor (beta chain) sequence and its context. J gave up 7 bases and V 3 bases, and 2 bases lay outside the gene matches. The CDR3 contains 12 residues. In germline, CDR1 is SEHNR, CDR2 FQNEAQ (reference sequence). Source study methods: For nucleated cells, counts were estimated from reference gene primer amplification. The data were produced by immunoSEQ multiplex PCR, yet TCRdb's version contains in-frame clones alone and is incomplete. Clonal size and the V and J genes are those of that table, whereas D and trimming came from the DNA. The sample lists some 350,000 clones; roughly 90% were seen once. This entry belongs to a study of blood T cell repertoires in COVID-19. Study-level information: Italy, Spain and the United States were the sources of the convalescent and acute COVID-19 samples. PBMCs, B-cell-depleted T cells, or T cells were the source of the cDNA or gDNA that made up the material.

The sequence derives from a woman aged 70-85 years with COVID-19, enrolled during active disease. Sequencing used peripheral blood. The chain is built from TRBV7-9 and TRBJ1-2; 7 bases are a match to TRBD1. CDR3 sequence reads: CASSLHRGGYTF. CDR3 coding DNA: TGTGCCAGCAGCTTGCACAGGGGTGGCTACACCTTC.